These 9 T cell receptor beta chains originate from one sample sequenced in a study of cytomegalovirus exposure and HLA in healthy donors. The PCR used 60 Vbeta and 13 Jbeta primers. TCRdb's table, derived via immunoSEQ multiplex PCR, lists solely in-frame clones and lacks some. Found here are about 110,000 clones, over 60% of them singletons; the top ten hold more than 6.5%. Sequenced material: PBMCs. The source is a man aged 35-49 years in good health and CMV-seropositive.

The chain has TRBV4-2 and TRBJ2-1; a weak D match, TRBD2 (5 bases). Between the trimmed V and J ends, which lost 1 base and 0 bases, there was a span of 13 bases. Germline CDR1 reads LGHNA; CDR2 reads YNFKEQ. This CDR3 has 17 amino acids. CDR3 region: CASSQGEGTSSYNEQFF. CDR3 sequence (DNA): TGTGCCAGCAGCCAAGGTGAGGGTACGAGCTCCTACAATGAGCAGTTCTTC.

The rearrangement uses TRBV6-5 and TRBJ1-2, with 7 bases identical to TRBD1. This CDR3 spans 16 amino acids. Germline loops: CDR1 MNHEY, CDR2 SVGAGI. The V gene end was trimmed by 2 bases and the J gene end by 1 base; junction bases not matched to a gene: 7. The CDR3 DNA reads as TGTGCCAGCAGTTACGCCGGGACAGCCCGTAACTATGGCTACACCTTC. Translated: CASSYAGTARNYGYTF.

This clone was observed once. CDR3 nucleotides: TGTGCCAGCAGTTTGTGGCTAGCGGGGCAGGAGCAGTTCTTC. Its translation is CASSLWLAGQEQFF. The chain is built from TRBV27 and TRBJ2-1, with TRBD2 identical over 9 bases. V shed 3 bases, J shed 10 bases, and the junction held 7 bases outside the gene matches. The CDR3 runs to 14 residues. Germline lookup yields CDR1 MNHEY and CDR2 SMNVEV (reference sequence).

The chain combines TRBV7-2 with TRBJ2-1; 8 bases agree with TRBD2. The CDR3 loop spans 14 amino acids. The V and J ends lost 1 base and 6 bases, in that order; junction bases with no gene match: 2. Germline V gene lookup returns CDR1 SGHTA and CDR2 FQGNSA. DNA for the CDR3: TGTGCCAGCAGCTTAGTCCTAGCGGGCAATGAGCAGTTCTTC. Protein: CASSLVLAGNEQFF. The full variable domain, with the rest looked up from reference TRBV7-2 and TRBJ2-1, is GAGVSQSPSNKVTEKGKDVELRCDPISGHTALYWYRQSLGQGLEFLIYFQGNSAPDKSGLPSDRFSAERTGGSVSTLTIQRTQQEDSAVYLCASSLVLAGNEQFFGPGTRLTVL.

The CDR3 is CASSLSGPGGTDTQYF. The CDR3 DNA is TGTGCCAGCAGCCTTAGCGGTCCGGGGGGAACAGATACGCAGTATTTT. The V call is TRBV14, the J call TRBJ2-3, with 7 bases lining up with TRBD2. Germline CDR1 is SGHDN and CDR2 is FVKESK. The CDR3 runs to 16 residues. V shed 4 bases and J 3 bases; nucleotides not matched to a gene: 10.

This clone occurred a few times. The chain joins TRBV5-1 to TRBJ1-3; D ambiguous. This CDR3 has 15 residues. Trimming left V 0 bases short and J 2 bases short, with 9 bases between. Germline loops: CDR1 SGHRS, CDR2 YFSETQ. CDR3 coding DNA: TGCGCCAGCAGCTTGGAGCCAAGCCCTGGAAACACCATATATTTT. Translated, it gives CASSLEPSPGNTIYF.

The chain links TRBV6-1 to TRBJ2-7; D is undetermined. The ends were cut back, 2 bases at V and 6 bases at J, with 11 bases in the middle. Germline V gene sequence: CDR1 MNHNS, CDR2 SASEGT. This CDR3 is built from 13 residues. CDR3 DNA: TGTGCCAGCAGTGAACAGGCGCACAGCGAGCAGTACTTC. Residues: CASSEQAHSEQYF.

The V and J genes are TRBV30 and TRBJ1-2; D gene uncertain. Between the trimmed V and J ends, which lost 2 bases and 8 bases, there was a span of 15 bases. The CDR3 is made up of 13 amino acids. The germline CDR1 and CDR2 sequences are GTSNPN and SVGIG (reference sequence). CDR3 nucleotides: TGTGCCTGGAGTTCCCTCGACACATGGGGCTACACCTTC. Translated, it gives CAWSSLDTWGYTF.

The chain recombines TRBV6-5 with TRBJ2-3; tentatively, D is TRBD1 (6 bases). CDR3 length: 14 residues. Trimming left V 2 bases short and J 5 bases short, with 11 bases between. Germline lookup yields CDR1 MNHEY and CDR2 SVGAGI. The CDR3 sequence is CASSYGQWGDTQYF. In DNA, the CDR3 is TGTGCCAGCAGTTACGGACAGTGGGGAGATACGCAGTATTTT.